These T cell receptor beta chains were read from a single sample in a study of post-analysis software for immune sequencing data. TCRdb passed the PCR reads through MiXCR, listing each CDR3 protein once. The table records 650,000 to 850,000 distinct CDR3 sequences, under 60% of them present only once. Sequenced: blood. Source of these receptors: a girl aged 10 to 17 with multiple sclerosis. Both conserved end residues are part of each CDR3. Fields, in order: V gene, CDR3 length, clone size, J gene, CDR3 protein. Clone size is shown for a subset of rows, as once, few, many or a class of expanded clone.

TRBV18	15	few	TRBJ2-1	CASSPGRDRVPGQFF
TRBV6-5	15	.	TRBJ2-5	CASSYSMGSAGEQYF
TRBV7-9	12	.	TRBJ2-1	CASSPPDTKEFF
TRBV20-1	13	few	TRBJ2-1	CSARIRGGDEQFF
TRBV20-1	14	.	TRBJ2-3	CSATDAGGTDTQYF
TRBV6-1	12	.	TRBJ2-5	CASSDVSTEQYF
TRBV12-3/TRBV12-4	14	once	TRBJ2-1	CASRFESGSYEQFF
TRBV7-3	16	.	TRBJ1-6	CASSRLTGGLVSPLHF
TRBV29-1	12	few	TRBJ1-2	CSVEDDRGGYTF
TRBV5-1	14	few	TRBJ2-7	CASSPGQAAYEQYF
TRBV12-3/TRBV12-4	15	few	TRBJ2-3	CASSLGLAGPSTQYF
TRBV20-1	15	once	TRBJ1-5	CSARGGGDGNQPQHF
TRBV20-1	15	.	TRBJ2-2	CSARGEGLDTGELFF
TRBV4-3	13	.	TRBJ2-7	CASSQVAAGEQYF
TRBV7-8	17	.	TRBJ2-1	CASSLGSRTSEYNEQFF
TRBV20-1	15	.	TRBJ2-1	CSASNSASGYNEQFF
TRBV29-1	12	few	TRBJ2-5	CSAGTAPETQYF
TRBV5-6	14	.	TRBJ2-7	CASSSAGGGDEQYF
TRBV20-1	15	.	TRBJ2-7	CSARDREGPSYEQYF
TRBV7-9	15	.	TRBJ2-5	CASSLWVGIPETQYF
TRBV21-1	19	.	TRBJ2-5	CASSKELLLDGSRGETQYF
TRBV7-9	17	.	TRBJ2-3	CASSFLGRGLSTDTQYF
TRBV6-5	16	.	TRBJ2-5	CASSYRTSGYGNEQYF
TRBV12-3/TRBV12-4	15	.	TRBJ2-1	CASIWTGGIYNEQFF
TRBV5-4	17	few	TRBJ1-2	CASSPRQQGAFHYGYTF
TRBV6-5	16	.	TRBJ2-7	CASSFETSGRIYEQYF
TRBV12-3/TRBV12-4	16	few	.	CASTTGLGQNAYEQYF
TRBV25-1	17	.	TRBJ2-1	CASSGQGGLARYNEQFF
TRBV11-3	12	.	TRBJ2-1	CASKPDYNEQFF
TRBV29-1	11	.	TRBJ1-1	CSVTDRAEAFF
TRBV5-5	15	few	.	CASSPYATSLYEQYF
TRBV7-8	13	.	TRBJ2-1	CASSSSGLGEQFF
TRBV12-3/TRBV12-4	15	.	TRBJ2-3	CASTSRGGSTDTQYF
TRBV7-3	15	.	TRBJ2-5	CASSTSPGDQETQYF
TRBV12-3/TRBV12-4	14	.	.	CASSYAGRGGEQYF
TRBV20-1	14	once	TRBJ1-6	CSAREGGTNSPLHF
TRBV25-1	16	few	TRBJ2-5	CASSPMEGFKVETQYF
TRBV14	16	.	.	CASSQEGWQGGYEQYF
TRBV9	15	few	TRBJ2-1	CASSEGAGHYNEQFF
TRBV6-2/TRBV6-3	15	.	TRBJ2-7	CASSSSRGSSYEQYF
TRBV29-1	13	.	.	CSVEGTSTYEQYF
TRBV28	14	many	TRBJ2-7	CASREGPPSYEQYF
TRBV12-3/TRBV12-4	15	few	TRBJ2-1	CASSFGVPEGNEQFF
TRBV12-3/TRBV12-4	16	once	TRBJ2-2	CASSLRTSGKSQELFF
TRBV3-1	20	.	.	CASSSSPLAGGPRGAYEQYF
TRBV20-1	13	medium-sized	TRBJ2-7	CSGSTSGLYEQYF
TRBV4-3	15	once	TRBJ2-3	CASSQDWARGDTQYF
TRBV20-1	13	.	TRBJ2-7	CSARLLGDYEQYF
TRBV10-3	15	.	TRBJ2-7	CAISGRQGTSYEQYF
TRBV6-5	15	.	TRBJ2-2	CASSYGGWGAGELFF
TRBV29-1	14	few	TRBJ2-3	CSVEQDTRTDTQYF
TRBV28	16	.	TRBJ2-7	CASSGLAGGFSYEQYF
TRBV10-2	16	.	TRBJ2-1	CASYSAGGSTYNEQFF
TRBV20-1	15	once	TRBJ2-7	CSARDTGVRSYEQYF
TRBV7-6	15	.	TRBJ2-5	CASSFKRDRQETQYF
TRBV6-5	13	.	TRBJ1-1	CASSDLRQGRAFF
TRBV5-1	13	.	TRBJ2-1	CASSLEGVDEQFF
TRBV18	16	.	TRBJ2-3	CASSTSPGMGTDTQYF
TRBV5-1	14	.	TRBJ1-2	CTSSLTTGSYGYTF
TRBV12-3/TRBV12-4	14	few	TRBJ1-6	CASSPTGPLGALHF